A single T cell receptor beta chain is shown here with its context. Antigen specificity is unknown. This record comes from a study of T cell responses to AZD1222 COVID-19 vaccine. V was shortened by 4 bases and J by 4 bases, with 22 bases between the two germline ends. This CDR3 region has 16 residues. CDR1 GTSNPN and CDR2 SVGIG come from the germline V gene (reference sequence). Findings of the study overall: There were repertoire samples only from the period after the peak T cell response.

Clones were read by immunoSEQ multiplex PCR, and TCRdb kept only the in-frame ones, dropping some. This sample has some 56,000 clones, with roughly 87% found just once. This chain uses TRBV30 with TRBJ1-1; perhaps TRBD1 as D (6 bases). The sample here was peripheral blood, taken 28 days after the second AZD1222 dose. The receptor comes from an adult who received the AZD1222 COVID-19 vaccine. The CDR3 nucleotides are TGTGCCTGGATCTCGCCGGGCAGGGGTTTTAGCACTGAAGCTTTCTTT. Residues: CAWISPGRGFSTEAFF.